This T cell receptor beta chain emerged from a study of regulatory T cells in long-lasting Graves disease. Study-level findings and limits: Persistent Graves' cases showed lower TCR diversity than newly diagnosed cases.

CDR3 regions were amplified by Arm-PCR using iRepertoire HTBI primers to build TCR beta libraries. TCRdb reprocessed the multiplex PCR reads with MiXCR, giving one entry per CDR3 protein. Of roughly 610,000 distinct CDR3 sequences in the sample, around 17% are singletons; the top ten hold approximately 18%. There are a few counts of this clonotype. The antigen remains undetermined. The germline CDR1 and CDR2 sequences are SGHRS and YFSETQ. The CDR3 loop spans 13 amino acids. V was cut by 5 bases and J by 6 bases, with 15 bases left in between. As to time point: newly diagnosed GD, antithyroid drugs for less than 3 months. With RNA extracted from PBMCs as input, the TCR library was made. These data are also associated with another study on T cells in Graves' hyperthyroidism and ophthalmopathy. That work adds: Diagnosis of hyperthyroidism was new in patients aged 18 to 65, and its duration was under 2 months.

The V and J genes are TRBV5-1 and TRBJ2-7, with a possible D match to TRBD1 (5 bases). The specimen was peripheral blood mononuclear cells (PBMCs), collected at new diagnosis, from a patient treated with antithyroid drugs. This TCR was recovered from a woman aged 25 to 39 with Graves disease. The CDR3 protein is CASRPVSGSEQYF. The DNA of the CDR3 is TGCGCCAGCAGGCCGGTCTCAGGGTCCGAGCAGTACTTC. The variable domain in full, with the rest retrieved from reference TRBV5-1 and TRBJ2-7, is KAGVTQTPRYLIKTRGQQVTLSCSPISGHRSVSWYQQTPGQGLQFLFEYFSETQRNKGNFPGRFSGRQFSNSRSEMNVSTLELGDSALYLCASRPVSGSEQYFGPGTRLTVT.